These 32 T cell receptor beta chains originate from one sample sequenced in a study of sequential checkpoint blockade in melanoma. Treatment given: randomized to nivolumab then ipilimumab (arm A) or the reverse (arm B). Libraries were prepared by immunoSEQ multiplex PCR; TCRdb keeps only in-frame clonotypes and omits some of them. The table records approximately 10,000 clones, roughly four fifths of them present only once. The source material was CD8+ T cells sorted from blood (inferred from file names), sampled from a patient given nivolumab and ipilimumab in sequence. These receptors were taken from a human donor with melanoma.

The rearrangement links TRBV10-1 to TRBJ2-1; D ambiguous. The germline V gene has CDR1 WNHNN and CDR2 SYGVQD (reference sequence). Trimming removed 0 bases at V and 4 bases at J, with 4 bases between. This CDR3 is built from 13 residues. This chain's CDR3 is CASSESAYNEQFF. Here the CDR3 DNA reads TGCGCCAGCAGTGAGTCAGCGTACAATGAGCAGTTCTTC.

Notes on this clone: The same CDR3 is also encoded by other DNA sequences in this sample. The chain combines TRBV7-9 with TRBJ2-1, with 10 nucleotides matching TRBD2. The V gene end was trimmed by 5 bases and the J gene end by 4 bases; junction bases not matched to a gene: 5. The germline V gene encodes CDR1 SEHNR and CDR2 FQNEAQ (reference sequence). The length of the CDR3 is 15 residues. CDR3 in DNA: TGTGCCAGCAGCGCTGGACTAGCGGTATACAATGAGCAGTTCTTC. This translates into CASSAGLAVYNEQFF.

This clone was seen more than once but under ten times. V gene TRBV7-2 combines with J gene TRBJ1-6, with unresolved D. The CDR3 contains 12 residues. The germline CDR1 and CDR2 sequences are SGHTA and FQGNSA. Trimming pared 5 bases from V and 10 bases from J, leaving 9 bases between. As DNA, the CDR3 is TGTGCCAGCAGCCCACCTATGTCACCCCTCCACTTT. Translating gives CASSPPMSPLHF.

This clone turned up a few times. The rearrangement uses TRBV5-6 and TRBJ2-2; D uncertain. Trimming removed 4 bases at V and 2 bases at J, with 12 bases between. Germline CDR1 reads SGHDT; CDR2 reads YYEEEE. CDR3 length: 15 residues. The CDR3 spells CASSPLVINTGELFF. As DNA, the CDR3 is TGTGCCAGCAGCCCGTTAGTAATCAACACCGGGGAGCTGTTTTTT.

The rearrangement uses TRBV7-9 and TRBJ2-1; D may be TRBD2 (5 bases). The CDR3 is 17 amino acids. Trimming left V 5 bases short and J 3 bases short, with 20 bases between. Germline V gene data show CDR1 as SEHNR and CDR2 as FQNEAQ (reference sequence). CDR3 protein: CASSPRPTDYLYNEQFF. CDR3 DNA sequence: TGTGCCAGCAGCCCAAGACCGACTGACTACCTCTACAATGAGCAGTTCTTC.

V usage is TRBV6-5 and J usage is TRBJ2-1, with 11 bases identical to TRBD2. J was trimmed by 13 bases and V by 6 bases; bases with no gene match: 8. The CDR3 spans 13 residues. Germline assignment: CDR1 MNHEY and CDR2 SVGAGI. The CDR3 reads CASRDPSGRKQFF. The CDR3, as DNA: TGTGCCAGCAGGGACCCTAGCGGGAGGAAACAGTTCTTC.

This sequence joins TRBV5-4 and TRBJ2-3, with 10 bases identical to TRBD2. Germline-derived CDR1 and CDR2 are SGHNT and YYREEE (reference sequence). The CDR3 runs to 16 residues. V lost 5 bases and J lost 4; bases outside the gene matches: 10. The CDR3 region is CASSPSSGSSPDTQYF. The CDR3 DNA reads TGTGCCAGCAGTCCGTCTAGCGGGAGCTCCCCAGATACGCAGTATTTT. The whole variable domain, filled in from reference TRBV5-4 and TRBJ2-3, reads ETGVTQSPTHLIKTRGQQVTLRCSSQSGHNTVSWYQQALGQGPQFIFQYYREEENGRGNFPPRFSGLQFPNYSSELNVNALELDDSALYLCASSPSSGSSPDTQYFGPGTRLTVL.

CDR3 amino acids: CASSNGGTGGFSGNTIYF. CDR3 DNA: TGTGCCAGCAGTAATGGTGGGACAGGGGGCTTTTCTGGAAACACCATATATTTT. The chain joins TRBV28 to TRBJ1-3, with 12 bases that match TRBD1. The CDR3 extends over 18 amino acids. The ends lost 5 bases at V and 1 base at J; junction bases unmatched: 9. Germline V CDR1 and CDR2: MDHEN, SYDVKM.

J is TRBJ2-5 and V is TRBV6-1, with D perhaps matching TRBD2 (6 bases). The germline V gene has CDR1 MNHNS and CDR2 SASEGT. CDR3 size: 14 residues. Deletions cut 4 bases from V and 0 bases from J, with 9 bases between. The CDR3 protein is CASSGGRYQETQYF. The CDR3 DNA reads as TGTGCCAGCAGTGGGGGGAGGTACCAAGAGACCCAGTACTTC.

J is TRBJ2-7 and V is TRBV27; D is ambiguous. CDR3 length: 15 residues. With 2 bases removed from V and 1 base from J, the gap between germline ends came to 12 bases. Germline assignment: CDR1 MNHEY and CDR2 SMNVEV (reference sequence). CDR3 nucleotide sequence: TGTGCCAGCAGTTTAAAGTGGGCCCAGTCCTACGAGCAGTACTTC. As protein: CASSLKWAQSYEQYF.

This clone has a single count. The chain combines TRBV2 with TRBJ2-5, with 8 bases aligning to TRBD1. The end of the DNA is better explained by TRBJ2-7, so the J call may be wrong. The germline V gene has CDR1 SNHLY and CDR2 FYNNEI. The CDR3 contains 15 residues. CDR3 protein: CASSDQGALTYEQYF. The CDR3 region has the DNA TGTGCCAGCAGTGATCAGGGGGCGCTCACCTACGAGCAGTACTTC.

The V call is TRBV7-2, the J call TRBJ1-1, with TRBD1 matching over 12 bases. V shed 6 bases and J 5 bases; nucleotides not matched to a gene: 10. Germline V gene sequence: CDR1 SGHTA, CDR2 FQGNSA. The CDR3 loop spans 16 amino acids. The CDR3 spells CASRGTGGSRGTEAFF. The CDR3 DNA is TGTGCCAGCAGGGGGACAGGGGGCTCTAGGGGGACTGAAGCTTTCTTT. Together with reference TRBV7-2 and TRBJ1-1, the CDR3 gives the full variable domain: GAGVSQSPSNKVTEKGKDVELRCDPISGHTALYWYRQSLGQGLEFLIYFQGNSAPDKSGLPSDRFSAERTGGSVSTLTIQRTQQEDSAVYLCASRGTGGSRGTEAFFGQGTRLTVV.

The rearrangement uses TRBV18 and TRBJ2-7, with TRBD1 matching 10 bases. CDR1 is KGHSH, CDR2 LQKENI, per germline. The CDR3 covers 15 residues. Trimming cost V 2 bases and J 3 bases; bases outside gene matches: 4. The DNA of the CDR3 is TGTGCCAGCTCACCATTCCGGGACAGGGGCTACGAGCAGTACTTC. Its protein product is CASSPFRDRGYEQYF.

The rearrangement joins TRBV4-1 to TRBJ2-1, with TRBD2 matching 12 bases. After removal of 6 bases from V and 4 bases from J, the junction contained 7 bases not matched to a gene. The CDR3 covers 16 residues. Germline V CDR1 and CDR2: MGHRA, YSYEKL. This CDR3 reads CASRLTGTSGYNEQFF. DNA for the CDR3: TGCGCCAGCAGGTTAACCGGGACTAGCGGGTACAATGAGCAGTTCTTC.

The chain links TRBV2 to TRBJ2-1; 9 bases are shared with TRBD2. This CDR3 comprises 16 residues. CDR1 is SNHLY, CDR2 FYNNEI, per germline. The ends lost 2 bases at V and 3 bases at J; junction bases unmatched: 5. CDR3 residues: CASSELVAGVYNEQFF. DNA for the CDR3: TGTGCCAGCAGTGAACTGGTAGCGGGAGTCTACAATGAGCAGTTCTTC. Using reference TRBV2 and TRBJ2-1 for the parts outside the CDR3, the full variable domain is EPEVTQTPSHQVTQMGQEVILRCVPISNHLYFYWYRQILGQKVEFLVSFYNNEISEKSEIFDDQFSVERPDGSNFTLKIRSTKLEDSAMYFCASSELVAGVYNEQFFGPGTRLTVL.

The rearrangement links TRBV9 to TRBJ2-5, with TRBD1 identical over 7 bases. The J call could be wrong; TRBJ2-7 is a better fit for the DNA end. The CDR3 runs 16 residues. Germline V gene lookup returns CDR1 SGDLS and CDR2 YYNGEE. In nucleotides, the CDR3 is TGTGCCAGCAGCGCCTCGGTGTCAGGGGGTATCAACGAGCAGTACTTC. Protein: CASSASVSGGINEQYF.

The rearrangement links TRBV28 to TRBJ2-7, with 9 positions matching TRBD1. CDR3 length: 15 residues. From germline, CDR1 is MDHEN and CDR2 SYDVKM. With 10 bases clipped from V and 7 bases from J, the junction kept 17 bases outside the gene matches. CDR3: CATEPRDRVVDEQYF. In DNA, the CDR3 is TGTGCCACCGAGCCTCGGGACAGGGTAGTGGATGAGCAGTACTTC.

The chain links TRBV6-1 to TRBJ2-3, with 12 bases matching TRBD2. V shed 1 base, J shed 5 bases, and the junction held 4 bases outside the gene matches. CDR1 and CDR2 from the germline V gene are MNHNS and SASEGT. This CDR3 is built from 16 residues. In nucleotides, the CDR3 is TGTGCCAGCAGTGAAGAGCTAGCGGGAGGGGTAGATACGCAGTATTTT. This translates into CASSEELAGGVDTQYF.

This rearrangement joins TRBV4-1 to TRBJ2-5, with 9 bases that match TRBD1. The end of the DNA is better explained by TRBJ2-7, so the J call may be wrong. Germline values: CDR1 MGHRA, CDR2 YSYEKL. The CDR3 runs 15 residues. CDR3 DNA sequence: TGCGCCAGCAGCGGACGGGGACAGGGTAGCTACGAGCAGTACTTC. As protein: CASSGRGQGSYEQYF.

This chain links TRBV4-1 with TRBJ2-2, with a tentative D call TRBD2 (6 bases). In germline, CDR1 is MGHRA, CDR2 YSYEKL. CDR3 length: 17 amino acids. The V and J ends lost 6 bases and 5 bases respectively, with 22 bases between them. CDR3 residues: CASSSRDSIVMTGELFF. DNA of the CDR3: TGCGCCAGCAGTAGCCGGGACTCCATCGTAATGACCGGGGAGCTGTTTTTT.

As regards this clone: The germline gene is not matched at one end of the junction; a read error may be the cause. The chain uses TRBV29-1 and TRBJ1-2, with D uncertain. Germline CDR1 and CDR2: SQVTM and ANQGSEA. The CDR3 spans 9 residues. The CDR3 sequence is CSVDYSESF. CDR3 in DNA: TGCAGCGTTGATTACTCGGAGTCCTTC.

The chain employs TRBV15 and TRBJ2-7, with TRBD1 as a possible D gene (5 bases). Between the trimmed V and J ends, which lost 0 bases and 9 bases, there was a span of 9 bases. Germline V gene data show CDR1 as LNHNV and CDR2 as YYDKDF (reference sequence). The CDR3 is 12 amino acids. CDR3 nucleotide sequence: TGTGCCACCAGCAGAGATCAGGGATGGCAGTACTTC. Protein product: CATSRDQGWQYF.

Points on this clone: A read error may account for a junction end that differs from germline. The gene calls are TRBV10-3 and TRBJ2-5; 7 positions agree with TRBD1. The J call may not be correct, given that the DNA end is closer to TRBJ2-7. Germline V gives CDR1 ENHRY, CDR2 SYGVKD. The CDR3 contains 14 residues. The CDR3 region is CAIGDREKPYEQYF. CDR3 bases: TGTGCCATCGGTGACAGGGAAAAACCCTACGAGCAGTACTTC.

The V gene is TRBV7-6, the J gene TRBJ1-4; maybe TRBD1 (6 bases). The CDR3 has 14 residues. V was trimmed by 2 bases and J by 8 bases, leaving 12 bases between them. The germline gives CDR1 SGHVS, CDR2 FNYEAQ. Here the CDR3 reads CASSLQGRGEKLFF. The CDR3 coding sequence is TGTGCCAGCAGCTTACAGGGGCGGGGGGAAAAACTGTTTTTT.

The chain carries TRBV4-3 and TRBJ1-4; D gene unclear. This CDR3 has 14 amino acids. Trimming shortened V by 6 bases and J by 7 bases, and 15 bases separated the two germline ends. In germline, CDR1 is LGHNA, CDR2 YSLEER. CDR3 in DNA: TGCGCCAGCAGGACAAGATCGGTTGGTGAAAAACTGTTTTTT. This encodes CASRTRSVGEKLFF.

V gene TRBV29-1 combines with J gene TRBJ2-2; no firm D call. This CDR3 region has 11 residues. The V end lost 6 bases, the J end lost 6 bases, and 8 bases lay between the germline ends. Germline V gene data show CDR1 as SQVTM and CDR2 as ANQGSEA. The CDR3 loop reads CSVAASGELFF. The DNA for the CDR3 is TGCAGCGTCGCCGCGTCCGGGGAGCTGTTTTTT.

The J gene is TRBJ1-1, the V gene TRBV7-3, with 8 bases matching TRBD1. Germline lookup yields CDR1 SGHTA and CDR2 FQGTGA. This CDR3 is built from 14 residues. The ends lost 2 bases at V and 4 bases at J; junction bases unmatched: 3. CDR3 nucleotide sequence: TGTGCCAGCAGCTTAGGACAGGGCATCACTGAAGCTTTCTTT. It yields the protein CASSLGQGITEAFF. Full variable domain (rest looked up from reference TRBV7-3 and TRBJ1-1): GAGVSQTPSNKVTEKGKYVELRCDPISGHTALYWYRQSLGQGPEFLIYFQGTGAADDSGLPNDRFFAVRPEGSVSTLKIQRTERGDSAVYLCASSLGQGITEAFFGQGTRLTVV.

The rearrangement links TRBV10-2 to TRBJ1-5, with 8 positions matching TRBD1. CDR3 length: 14 residues. V lost 4 bases and J lost 4; bases outside the gene matches: 3. Germline CDR1 WSHSY, CDR2 SAAADI. DNA of the CDR3: TGCGCCAGCAGTGCAAACAGGGGGAATCAGCCCCAGCATTTT. It is translated as CASSANRGNQPQHF.

J is TRBJ2-5 and V is TRBV28; D possibly corresponds to TRBD2 (6 bases). V gave up 6 bases and J gave up 0 bases, with 23 bases separating them. Germline lookup yields CDR1 MDHEN and CDR2 SYDVKM. CDR3 length: 18 residues. The CDR3, as DNA: TGTGCCAGCAGGGGAGGCGGGCGGAGTTTCCAGTACCAAGAGACCCAGTACTTC. This codes for CASRGGGRSFQYQETQYF.

The V gene is TRBV27, the J gene TRBJ1-2; D is undetermined. Germline lookup yields CDR1 MNHEY and CDR2 SMNVEV (reference sequence). The CDR3 has 15 residues. Trimming stripped 1 base from V and 4 bases from J, with 13 bases between. The CDR3 nucleotides read TGTGCCAGCAGTTTATGGTCCACAGCCCGCTATGGCTACACCTTC. Translating it yields CASSLWSTARYGYTF.

This chain uses TRBV2 with TRBJ1-2; TRBD1 matches 10 bases. Germline-derived CDR1 and CDR2 are SNHLY and FYNNEI. The CDR3 loop spans 13 amino acids. V lost 6 bases and J lost 4; bases outside the gene matches: 2. The CDR3 region is CASRGQGSYGYTF. CDR3 sequence (DNA): TGTGCCAGCAGGGGACAGGGGAGCTATGGCTACACCTTC.

J is TRBJ1-4 and V is TRBV9; 8 bases fit TRBD1. Germline values: CDR1 SGDLS, CDR2 YYNGEE. The CDR3 covers 14 residues. V was pared by 1 base and J by 4 bases, with 0 bases of the junction left unmatched. The CDR3 bases are TGTGCCAGCAGCGTAACAGGGGGTAATGAAAAACTGTTTTTT. Protein sequence: CASSVTGGNEKLFF.